This entry lists 16 T cell receptor beta chains sequenced from one sample in a study of graft-versus-host responses after intestinal transplantation. Method: immunoSEQ multiplex PCR; TCRdb's copy keeps in-frame clones and lacks some. The sample includes tens of thousands of clones, just under 95% of them seen just once. The specimen comprised bone marrow, sampled 700 to 850 days after intestinal transplantation. The receptors originated from a human patient who received an intestinal transplant, so some T cells may come from the graft donor.

The chain couples TRBV4-1 to TRBJ1-1; a weak D match, TRBD1 (6 bases). Germline lookup yields CDR1 MGHRA and CDR2 YSYEKL. The CDR3 contains 15 residues. The V and J ends lost 5 bases and 1 base respectively, with 14 bases between them. The CDR3 is CASSAWGPRNTEAFF. CDR3 in DNA: TGCGCCAGCAGCGCGTGGGGGCCAAGGAACACTGAAGCTTTCTTT.

This chain uses TRBV2 with TRBJ2-1; TRBD2 matches at 7 bases. The length of the CDR3 is 15 residues. V shed 5 bases, J shed 2 bases, and the junction held 6 bases outside the gene matches. Germline CDR1 is SNHLY and CDR2 is FYNNEI. The CDR3 sequence: CASSLSRGAYNEQFF. CDR3 sequence (DNA): TGTGCCAGCAGTTTGTCTCGGGGGGCCTACAATGAGCAGTTCTTC.

Comment on this clone: This is likely a read error, given that the CDR3 carries no conserved phenylalanine or tryptophan at its end. Because the CDR3's place on the DNA is in doubt, the DNA is left out and the CDR3 is given as listed by TCRdb. This chain connects TRBV5-4 to TRBJ1-1; TRBD1, the table's D call, was not compared with the DNA. The length of the CDR3 is 14 amino acids, counting both ends. Germline V gene sequence: CDR1 SGHNT, CDR2 YYREEE (reference sequence). The CDR3 protein is CASSLWGSLGTGPK.

The chain joins TRBV11-1 to TRBJ2-4; D call uncertain. CDR1 and CDR2 (germline): SGHAT, FQDESV (reference sequence). CDR3 length equals 11 residues. The V gene lost 1 base and the J gene lost 8 bases, with 3 bases spanning the gap. In DNA, the CDR3 is TGTGCCAGCAGCTTAGGAGACATTCAGTACTTC. Translated: CASSLGDIQYF.

This chain links TRBV9 with TRBJ2-5; D remains unclear. The J call could be wrong; TRBJ2-7 is a better fit for the DNA end. CDR3 size: 13 residues. Per germline, CDR1 SGDLS and CDR2 YYNGEE. The CDR3 region is CASSPRSSYEQYF. DNA of the CDR3: TGTGCCAGCAGCCCCCGGTCCTCTTACGAGCAGTACTTC.

This chain uses TRBV6-5 with TRBJ2-7; tentatively, D is TRBD1 or TRBD2 (5 bases each). This CDR3 has 11 residues. Germline lookup yields CDR1 MNHEY and CDR2 SVGAGI. The V and J ends lost 5 bases and 9 bases respectively, with 11 bases between them. CDR3: CASSGTGPQYF. CDR3 nucleotide sequence: TGTGCCAGCAGTGGGACGGGACCGCAGTACTTC.

This clone showed up just a few times. The chain employs TRBV9 and TRBJ1-1, with 8 bases fitting TRBD1. This CDR3 region has 16 residues. Germline V CDR1 and CDR2: SGDLS, YYNGEE. Trimming at V came to 3 bases and at J to 3 bases, leaving 10 bases not matched to a gene. The DNA of the CDR3 is TGTGCCAGCAGCGATTCCCCGACAGGGGACTACACTGAAGCTTTCTTT. Protein sequence: CASSDSPTGDYTEAFF.

The chain couples TRBV4-1 to TRBJ1-5; a possible D gene is TRBD1 (5 bases). This CDR3 is 13 amino acids long. Looked up from germline, CDR1 is MGHRA and CDR2 is YSYEKL. Trimming took off 0 bases at V and 7 bases at J, with 7 bases between the two ends. This CDR3 is CASSQEGLQPQHF. The DNA of the CDR3 is TGCGCCAGCAGCCAAGAGGGGCTCCAGCCCCAGCATTTT.

The CDR3 coding sequence is TGTGCCAGCAGACCTACAGGGGCCCGAAATTCACCCCTCCACTTT. It is translated as CASRPTGARNSPLHF. J is TRBJ1-6 and V is TRBV28; 7 nucleotides agree with TRBD1. The J segment lost 7 bases and the V segment lost 6 bases, leaving 9 bases of the junction unmatched. CDR1 and CDR2 (germline): MDHEN, SYDVKM. This CDR3 has 15 amino acids.

J is TRBJ2-1 and V is TRBV27, with a tentative D call TRBD2 (6 bases). This CDR3 spans 14 amino acids. Trimming took 4 bases from V and 4 from J, leaving 11 bases between them. Germline loops: CDR1 MNHEY, CDR2 SMNVEV (reference sequence). The CDR3 region is CASSSGLQYNEQFF. The CDR3 DNA reads as TGTGCCAGCAGTTCGGGACTCCAATACAATGAGCAGTTCTTC.

In nucleotides, the CDR3 is TGTGCCAGCGGGCCTGACCCAGATACGCAGTATTTT. It encodes CASGPDPDTQYF. The chain carries TRBV9 and TRBJ2-3; D not resolved. V lost 7 bases and J lost 4, with 10 bases in between. Germline CDR1 reads SGDLS; CDR2 reads YYNGEE. The CDR3 sequence is 12 residues long.

The table lists this clone with a few counts. The chain employs TRBV19 and TRBJ2-7; no clear D gene. The V gene lost 0 bases and the J gene lost 1 base, with 4 bases spanning the gap. The germline V gene has CDR1 LNHDA and CDR2 SQIVND (reference sequence). The CDR3 covers 13 residues. The CDR3 DNA reads as TGTGCCAGTAGTATAGACGGATCCTACGAGCAGTACTTC. Translated, it gives CASSIDGSYEQYF.

In its sample, this clone was seen once. The rearrangement joins TRBV6-5 to TRBJ2-5; D is perhaps TRBD1 (8 bases). From germline, CDR1 is MNHEY and CDR2 SVGAGI. CDR3 length: 14 residues. The CDR3 DNA sequence: TGTGCGACCAACAGGGGGGGGTCTCAAGAGACCCAGTACTTC. Its translation: CATNRGGSQETQYF.

This chain joins TRBV29-1 and TRBJ1-3, with 12 bases fitting TRBD1. The trim removed 4 bases at V and 1 base at J, leaving 8 bases unmatched. Looked up from germline, CDR1 is SQVTM and CDR2 is ANQGSEA. The CDR3 has 17 residues. The CDR3 DNA sequence: TGCAGCGTTGGCTTCCGGGACAGGGGGCGATCTGGAAACACCATATATTTT. Translating it yields CSVGFRDRGRSGNTIYF.

This chain connects TRBV7-6 to TRBJ2-3; TRBD2 aligns across 8 bases. The germline V gene has CDR1 SGHVS and CDR2 FNYEAQ. V gave up 2 bases and J gave up 6 bases; unmatched junction bases: 10. This CDR3 spans 16 amino acids. The chain's CDR3 is CASSLWWSGSKDTQYF. As DNA, the CDR3 is TGTGCCAGCAGCTTATGGTGGAGCGGGAGTAAGGATACGCAGTATTTT.

The J gene is TRBJ2-1, the V gene TRBV20-1; possible D gene TRBD1, 5 bases. Germline V gene data show CDR1 as DFQATT and CDR2 as SNEGSKA (reference sequence). The V end was cut by 8 bases, the J end by 15 bases, with 20 bases between. This CDR3 is 11 amino acids long. The CDR3 reads CSPTQGARSFF. The CDR3 DNA is TGCAGTCCCACCCAAGGGGCACGGTCGTTCTTC.